The entry below describes one TCR beta chain. No antigen is known for it. This record comes from a study of identical twins. V gave up 2 bases and J gave up 0 bases; unmatched junction bases: 10. Germline-derived CDR1 and CDR2 are DFQATT and SNEGSKA (reference sequence). The CDR3 has 16 amino acids. Study-level results: Excess twin sharing in beta out-of-frame sequences was weaker.

Unique molecular identifiers were present on cDNA, and template switching added a universal primer site. TCRdb reprocessed the 5' RACE reads via MiXCR and lists one record per CDR3 protein. The sample includes 600,000 to 800,000 distinct CDR3 sequences, 20% to 25% of them seen just once. The data also belong to a second study, concerning T cells expressing NK-cell markers. That study adds: According to the study, TCR beta repertoires originated from sorted CD3+CD56+NKG2C+, CD3+CD56+NKG2C- and CD3+CD56-NKG2C+ T cells. The share of CD8+ T cells held by dominant NKG2C+ clonotypes was about 1.0-7.5% in roughly 6 donors.

The gene calls are TRBV20-1 and TRBJ2-7, with 7 bases aligning to TRBD2. Input material: PBMCs. The source is a woman aged 18-29 years in good health. The chain's CDR3 is CSARPLAGEGSYEQYF. CDR3 bases: TGCAGTGCTAGACCATTAGCGGGTGAAGGCTCCTACGAGCAGTACTTC.